Below are 16 T cell receptor beta chains sequenced from a single sample in a study of T-cell reconstitution after alpha-beta-depleted transplantation in children. TCRbeta library preparation incorporated unique molecular identifiers. One entry per CDR3 protein, called by TCRdb with MiXCR from the PCR reads. The top ten clones hold under 35% of a sample with about 440,000 distinct CDR3 sequences, about 40% of them seen once. The sequenced sample was PBMCs, obtained before TCRalphabeta/CD19-depleted stem cell transplant. The receptor source for this set is a girl aged 2 to 10 with aplastic anemia, due to receive a stem cell transplant.

This chain uses TRBV3-1 with TRBJ2-7, with 9 bases matching TRBD2. V gave up 1 base and J gave up 1 base; unmatched junction bases: 5. Germline V gives CDR1 LGHDT, CDR2 YNNKEL (reference sequence). The CDR3 totals 16 residues. CDR3 sequence: CASSQGSGSGSYEQYF. CDR3 in DNA: TGTGCCAGCAGCCAAGGTAGCGGGAGCGGGTCCTACGAGCAGTACTTC.

This clonotype was observed a handful of times. The CDR3 DNA is TGTGCCAGCAGTTATCGACAGGCCCGCTCTGGGGCCAACGTCCTGACTTTC. This encodes CASSYRQARSGANVLTF. This rearrangement joins TRBV6-2 or TRBV6-3 to TRBJ2-6, with D perhaps TRBD1 (6 bases). Germline lookup yields CDR1 MNHEY and CDR2 SVGEGT. This CDR3 spans 17 amino acids. Deletions cut 3 bases from V and 0 bases from J, with 12 bases between.

The chain has TRBV7-3 and TRBJ2-1, with 7 bases that match TRBD2. Germline V gives CDR1 SGHTA, CDR2 FQGTGA. CDR3 length equals 13 residues. Trimming took 5 bases from V and 7 from J; bases not matched to a gene: 5. The CDR3 DNA sequence: TGTGCCAGCAGCACGGGACTAACAAATGAGCAGTTCTTC. Its protein is CASSTGLTNEQFF.

The rearrangement uses TRBV28 and TRBJ2-5; tentatively, D is TRBD2 (6 bases). The V and J ends lost 3 bases and 3 bases respectively, with 14 bases between them. CDR1 and CDR2 from the germline V gene are MDHEN and SYDVKM. CDR3 length: 15 residues. The DNA for the CDR3 is TGTGCCAGCAGTTTTCTCCCCCCGGGGGAAGAGACCCAGTACTTC. The encoded protein is CASSFLPPGEETQYF. Full variable domain (rest looked up from reference TRBV28 and TRBJ2-5): DVKVTQSSRYLVKRTGEKVFLECVQDMDHENMFWYRQDPGLGLRLIYFSYDVKMKEKGDIPEGYSVSREKKERFSLILESASTNQTSMYLCASSFLPPGEETQYFGPGTRLLVL.

The chain couples TRBV5-1 to TRBJ2-2, with D tentatively TRBD1 (7 bases). Trimming removed 4 bases at V and 2 bases at J, with 18 bases between. This CDR3 contains 17 residues. Germline V gene sequence: CDR1 SGHRS, CDR2 YFSETQ. The CDR3 sequence is CASSREAGQINTGELFF. CDR3 bases: TGCGCCAGCAGCCGAGAGGCGGGACAGATAAACACCGGGGAGCTGTTTTTT.

This clonotype was observed a few times. DNA for the CDR3: TGTGCCAGCAGTTCCGGCGGAACAGGGAAGCACGAGCAGTACTTC. It codes for CASSSGGTGKHEQYF. This chain connects TRBV27 to TRBJ2-7; D perhaps matches TRBD1 (6 bases). The CDR3 totals 15 residues. V lost 4 bases, J lost 5 bases, and 18 bases lay in between. CDR1 is MNHEY and CDR2 is SMNVEV in the germline V gene (reference sequence).

This clonotype was counted a few times. V and J are TRBV20-1 and TRBJ2-7; D tentatively fits TRBD1 or TRBD2 (5 bases each). The CDR3 spans 13 residues. V was pared by 0 bases and J by 3 bases, with 9 bases between. CDR1 and CDR2 (germline): DFQATT, SNEGSKA (reference sequence). CDR3 residues: CSARDGAIYEQYF. Written as DNA, the CDR3 is TGCAGTGCTAGAGACGGGGCCATCTACGAGCAGTACTTC.

This clonotype was observed at least ten times. The CDR3 region is CSSDRGNTEAFF. The CDR3 nucleotides are TGCAGCTCCGACAGGGGGAATACTGAAGCTTTCTTT. The chain employs TRBV29-1 and TRBJ1-1; 9 nucleotides agree with TRBD1. The CDR3 contains 12 residues. CDR1 and CDR2 from the germline V gene are SQVTM and ANQGSEA. The junction had 6 bases not matched to a gene; V was cut back by 8 bases and J by 5 bases.

This chain links TRBV6-5 with TRBJ2-5; D is undetermined. This CDR3 has 14 residues. Germline values: CDR1 MNHEY, CDR2 SVGAGI. Between the trimmed V and J ends, which lost 4 bases and 3 bases, there was a span of 12 bases. CDR3 amino acids: CASSSLRLEETQYF. Written as DNA, the CDR3 is TGTGCCAGCAGTTCCCTCCGGTTGGAAGAGACCCAGTACTTC.

This chain uses TRBV7-3 with TRBJ2-5; D not certain. The germline V and J ends were trimmed by 5 bases and 0 bases, with 7 bases remaining between them. CDR1 is SGHTA and CDR2 is FQGTGA in the germline V gene. This CDR3 region has 13 residues. The CDR3 region has the DNA TGTGCCAGCAGCGTGGCTAACCAAGAGACCCAGTACTTC. Its translation: CASSVANQETQYF.

The sample holds many counts of this clonotype. In DNA form, the CDR3 reads TGTGCCAGCAGCTTAATTAGCGCAGATACGCAGTATTTT. It is translated as CASSLISADTQYF. This chain joins TRBV7-9 and TRBJ2-3; D perhaps matches TRBD2 (5 bases). Trimming took off 2 bases at V and 4 bases at J, with 7 bases between the two ends. This CDR3 contains 13 residues. Looked up from germline, CDR1 is SEHNR and CDR2 is FQNEAQ (reference sequence).

On this clonotype itself: As the CDR3 is not closed by the conserved phenylalanine or tryptophan, this likely results from a read error. This chain connects TRBV5-1 to TRBJ2-1; 7 bases agree with TRBD2. CDR1 and CDR2 (germline): SGHRS, YFSETQ. CDR3 length: 18 residues. The junction had 11 bases not matched to a gene; V was cut back by 1 base and J by 1 base. CDR3 loop: CASSLTRTRTYSYNEQFL. In nucleotides, the CDR3 is TGCGCCAGCAGCTTGACTCGGACTAGAACCTATTCCTACAATGAGCAGTTCCTC.

This clonotype appeared many times. This chain links TRBV5-1 with TRBJ2-7; the match to TRBD2 covers 14 bases. Germline-derived CDR1 and CDR2 are SGHRS and YFSETQ. This CDR3 comprises 16 residues. V lost 4 bases to trimming and J lost 6 bases; unmatched junction nucleotides: 9. The CDR3 bases are TGCGCCAGCAGCATGGGACTAGCGGGAGTCGACCGCGAGCAGTACTTC. The encoded protein is CASSMGLAGVDREQYF.

V is TRBV30 and J is TRBJ1-1, with 9 bases lining up with TRBD1. V gave up 1 base and J gave up 5 bases; unmatched junction bases: 2. The germline CDR1 and CDR2 sequences are GTSNPN and SVGIG (reference sequence). This CDR3 region has 13 residues. CDR3 loop: CAWSAGTGTEAFF. The CDR3 DNA sequence: TGTGCCTGGAGTGCCGGGACAGGGACTGAAGCTTTCTTT.

This clonotype was recorded a few times. The V call is TRBV3-1, the J call TRBJ1-2, with 8 bases fitting TRBD1. In germline, CDR1 is LGHDT, CDR2 YNNKEL (reference sequence). The junction had 10 bases not matched to a gene; V was cut back by 2 bases and J by 2 bases. This CDR3 is built from 17 residues. The CDR3 nucleotides read TGTGCCAGCAGCCAACGTCCAGGGGGCATCCAAAACTATGGCTACACCTTC. Its protein is CASSQRPGGIQNYGYTF.

The J gene is TRBJ2-7, the V gene TRBV4-1; D not resolved. Per the germline V gene, CDR1 is MGHRA and CDR2 is YSYEKL. The V gene lost 4 bases and the J gene lost 6 bases, with 13 bases spanning the gap. CDR3 length: 13 residues. The DNA for the CDR3 is TGCGCCAGCAGCCCTCGGATCACTTTCGAGCAGTACTTC. Translating it yields CASSPRITFEQYF.